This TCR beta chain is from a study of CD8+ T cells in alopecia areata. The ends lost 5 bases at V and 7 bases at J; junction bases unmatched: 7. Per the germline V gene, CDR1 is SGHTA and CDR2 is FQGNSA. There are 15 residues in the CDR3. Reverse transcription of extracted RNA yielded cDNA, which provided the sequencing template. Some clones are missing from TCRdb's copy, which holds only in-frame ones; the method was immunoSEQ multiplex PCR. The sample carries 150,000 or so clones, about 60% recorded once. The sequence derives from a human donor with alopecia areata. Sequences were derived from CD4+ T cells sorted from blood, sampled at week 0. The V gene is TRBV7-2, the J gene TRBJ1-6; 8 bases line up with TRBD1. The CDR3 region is CASSEGQGFNSPLHF. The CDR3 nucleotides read TGTGCCAGCAGCGAAGGACAGGGATTCAATTCACCCCTCCACTTT.